The present entry profiles one T cell receptor (beta chain) with its context. Its specificity is not known. Being one base from a much bigger clone, this may be a read error. This sample is drawn from a study of response to subunit inactivated influenza vaccine. V gave up 6 bases and J gave up 4 bases; unmatched junction bases: 9. This CDR3 spans 15 amino acids. MiXCR, run by TCRdb on the RT-PCR reads, gives a single entry per CDR3 protein. Of approximately 530,000 distinct CDR3 sequences listed, 10% to 15% are singletons. Study outcomes and limitations: The authors proposed limited new T cell recruitment per seasonal influenza vaccination.

Sequencing used PBMCs from blood, obtained 40 to 50 days after vaccination. V is TRBV12-3 or TRBV12-4 and J is TRBJ2-1, with 7 bases aligning to TRBD2. The origin of this receptor is a man aged 45-60 years who received an inactivated influenza vaccine. This chain's CDR3 is CASSNLAVAYNEQFF. The CDR3 nucleotides are TGTGCCAGCAGCAATCTAGCGGTGGCGTACAATGAGCAGTTCTTC.